This T cell receptor (beta chain) emerged from a study of blood T cells in healthy people across ages. Study outcomes and limitations: Bulk PBMC profiling left naive and antigen-experienced comparisons inconclusive. In long-lived donors, naive CD4+ cell counts and diversity exceeded those of aged donors.

Then a second PCR, running about 6 to 12 cycles, was carried out with a sample-barcoded 5' primer and a J-beta primer mix. One entry per CDR3 protein results from TCRdb running MiXCR on the 5' RACE reads. The table records fewer than 2 million distinct CDR3 sequences, about two fifths of them present only once. CDR1 is MNHNS and CDR2 is SASEGT in the germline V gene. The CDR3 is 17 amino acids. Losses at the gene ends were 10 bases for V and 1 base for J; bases not matched to a gene: 18. This clonotype was picked up many times. The antigen remains unidentified. The sequenced sample was blood. This chain links TRBV6-1 with TRBJ2-5, with 7 bases matching TRBD2. The receptor's source is a human donor in good health. DNA for the CDR3: TGTGCCATCCATCCCCGGAAACCAGCGGGGCCCCAAGAGACCCAGTACTTC. This translates into CAIHPRKPAGPQETQYF.